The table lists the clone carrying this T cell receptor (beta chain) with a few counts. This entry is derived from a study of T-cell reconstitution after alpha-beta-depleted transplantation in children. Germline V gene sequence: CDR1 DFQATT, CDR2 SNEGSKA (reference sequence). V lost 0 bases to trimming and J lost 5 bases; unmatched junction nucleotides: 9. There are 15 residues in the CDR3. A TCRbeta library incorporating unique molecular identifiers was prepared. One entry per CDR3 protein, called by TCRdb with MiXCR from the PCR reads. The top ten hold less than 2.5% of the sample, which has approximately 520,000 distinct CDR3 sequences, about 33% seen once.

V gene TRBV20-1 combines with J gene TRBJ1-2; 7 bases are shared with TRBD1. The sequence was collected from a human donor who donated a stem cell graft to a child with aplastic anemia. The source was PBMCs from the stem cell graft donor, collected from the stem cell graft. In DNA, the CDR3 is TGCAGTGCTAGAGATCCGTCCAGGGGGATTTATGGCTACACCTTC. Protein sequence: CSARDPSRGIYGYTF.